Below are 19 T cell receptor beta chains sequenced from a single sample in a study of CD4 and CD8 cells across lung adenocarcinoma regions. One entry per CDR3 protein results from TCRdb running MiXCR on the PCR reads. The sample includes about 20,000 distinct CDR3 sequences, 54% of them seen just once. The sequenced material came from CD8+ T cells from the center of a lung tumor. Every receptor here comes from a female donor with lung adenocarcinoma. The CD4 and CD8 labels of this study may be unreliable.

Remarks on this clonotype: An end of the junction does not agree with germline; a read error may underlie this. This chain joins TRBV6-1 and TRBJ2-3; D perhaps matches TRBD1 (5 bases). The CDR3 totals 14 residues. Germline V gene data show CDR1 as MNHNS and CDR2 as SASEGT. The CDR3 sequence: CASIWSRGAETQYF. In nucleotides, the CDR3 is TGTGCCAGCATATGGTCCCGTGGGGCAGAGACGCAGTACTTT.

V usage is TRBV6-5 and J usage is TRBJ2-2; 7 bases match TRBD1. CDR1 MNHEY and CDR2 SVGAGI come from the germline V gene. Trimming at V came to 2 bases and at J to 5 bases, leaving 5 bases not matched to a gene. The CDR3 has 15 amino acids. CDR3 loop: CASSYGQVGTGELFF. The CDR3 DNA reads TGTGCCAGCAGTTACGGACAGGTGGGGACCGGGGAGCTGTTTTTT.

As to this clonotype: At one boundary the junction diverges from the germline segment, which might be a read error. V and J are TRBV6-1 and TRBJ2-3; possibly TRBD1 for D (6 bases). Germline V gene data show CDR1 as MNHNS and CDR2 as SASEGT. CDR3 length: 15 amino acids. In nucleotides, the CDR3 is TGTGCCAGGGGTGTTGGGGGCCCCGACACAGAGACGCAGTATTTT. Its protein is CARGVGGPDTETQYF.

Regarding this clonotype: At one boundary the junction diverges from the germline segment, which might be a read error. This sequence joins TRBV10-2 and TRBJ2-5; 8 bases align to TRBD2. The germline V gene has CDR1 WSHSY and CDR2 SAAADI. This CDR3 comprises 15 residues. The CDR3, as DNA: TGCGGCGGGGGGACCGGGGGCCGGTACCAAGATACCCAGTATTTC. This gives the protein CGGGTGGRYQDTQYF.

The genes are TRBV27 and TRBJ1-2; 10 nucleotides match TRBD1. CDR1 and CDR2 (germline): MNHEY, SMNVEV (reference sequence). This CDR3 is built from 13 residues. V gave up 4 bases and J gave up 7 bases; unmatched junction bases: 3. The CDR3 spells CASSWTGGSGYTF. The CDR3 region has the DNA TGTGCCAGCAGTTGGACAGGGGGGAGTGGCTACACCTTC.

Note on this clonotype: This CDR3 fails to terminate in the conserved phenylalanine or tryptophan, so it likely reflects a read error. V is TRBV20-1 and J is TRBJ2-5, with D uncertain. Germline CDR1 and CDR2: DFQATT and SNEGSKA (reference sequence). The V end was cut by 0 bases, the J end by 3 bases, with 11 bases between. The CDR3 contains 14 residues. The CDR3 here is CSAREVLFKETQYV. CDR3 DNA sequence: TGCAGTGCTAGAGAGGTGCTTTTCAAAGAGACCCAGTACGTC.

This clonotype came up once. The chain couples TRBV6-1 to TRBJ2-2; TRBD2 matches at 14 bases. V lost 1 base to trimming and J lost 2 bases; unmatched junction nucleotides: 3. Per germline, CDR1 MNHNS and CDR2 SASEGT. The CDR3 covers 18 residues. CDR3 amino acids: CASSEGTSGGINTGELFF. CDR3 in DNA: TGTGCCAGCAGTGAAGGGACTAGCGGGGGGATAAACACCGGGGAGCTGTTTTTT.

This rearrangement joins TRBV3-1 to TRBJ2-1, with a tentative D call TRBD2 (6 bases). The DNA matches TRBJ2-7 better at its end, which makes the J call doubtful. Germline CDR1 reads LGHDT; CDR2 reads YNNKEL (reference sequence). This CDR3 region has 15 residues. The CDR3 DNA sequence: TGTGCCAGCAGCCAAGGGATAAAGGCGGGGTACGAGCAGTACGTC. Amino acids: CASSQGIKAGYEQYV.

This clonotype was recorded many times. The V gene is TRBV12-3 or TRBV12-4, the J gene TRBJ2-1; 7 bases match TRBD2. Germline trimming cut 0 bases from V and 7 bases from J; bases unmatched to any gene: 3. This CDR3 has 14 residues. DNA for the CDR3: TGTGCCAGCAGTTTAGCGCGGGGGACGAATGAGCAGTTCTTC. Translated, it gives CASSLARGTNEQFF.

V gene TRBV10-3 combines with J gene TRBJ2-2, with 7 bases lining up with TRBD1. The DNA end is a closer match to TRBJ2-3, so the J assignment may be wrong. Germline values: CDR1 ENHRY, CDR2 SYGVKD. The CDR3 sequence is 13 residues long. The CDR3 loop reads CAIRAVNTGAQYF. DNA of the CDR3: TGTGCCATCAGGGCTGTGAACACAGGGGCGCAGTATTTT.

The chain employs TRBV7-2 and TRBJ2-1; maybe TRBD1 (6 bases). The V and J ends lost 3 bases and 7 bases respectively, with 10 bases between them. Germline CDR1 reads SGHTA; CDR2 reads FQGNSA. The CDR3 sequence is 13 residues long. CDR3 residues: CASSLNRDNEQFF. CDR3 in DNA: TGTGCCAGCAGCTTGAACAGGGATAATGAGCAGTTCTTC.

This chain uses TRBV7-2 with TRBJ2-3, with unresolved D. The germline V gene has CDR1 SGHTA and CDR2 FQGNSA. V was pared by 3 bases and J by 2 bases, with 3 bases between. This CDR3 is 12 amino acids long. The CDR3 DNA reads TGTGCCAGCAGCTTTTACACAGATACGCAGTATTTT. Its translation is CASSFYTDTQYF.

This chain joins TRBV27 and TRBJ2-4, with D unresolved. Trimming cost V 6 bases and J 10 bases, with 16 bases left between them. Germline CDR1 and CDR2: MNHEY and SMNVEV (reference sequence). The CDR3 spans 13 residues. CDR3 residues: CASRLRLHEIQYF. The DNA of the CDR3 is TGTGCCAGCAGGCTCCGTTTACATGAGATTCAGTACTTC.

The chain couples TRBV6-5 to TRBJ2-5, with 12 bases lining up with TRBD2. CDR1 is MNHEY, CDR2 SVGAGI, per germline. This CDR3 contains 16 residues. With V trimmed by 2 bases and J by 11 bases, 12 bases remained unmatched. CDR3 region: CASSYSGLAGGGEQYF. CDR3 coding DNA: TGTGCCAGCAGTTACAGTGGTCTAGCGGGAGGGGGGGAGCAGTACTTC.

The chain employs TRBV7-2 and TRBJ1-2, with D perhaps matching TRBD1 (5 bases). CDR1 SGHTA and CDR2 FQGNSA come from the germline V gene. Trimming left V 1 base short and J 2 bases short, with 8 bases between. The CDR3 covers 14 residues. CDR3 sequence: CASSLDSGNYGYTF. CDR3 DNA: TGTGCCAGCAGCTTAGATTCAGGGAACTATGGCTACACCTTC. Complete variable domain (other parts from reference TRBV7-2 and TRBJ1-2): GAGVSQSPSNKVTEKGKDVELRCDPISGHTALYWYRQSLGQGLEFLIYFQGNSAPDKSGLPSDRFSAERTGGSVSTLTIQRTQQEDSAVYLCASSLDSGNYGYTFGSGTRLTVV.

V is TRBV10-1 and J is TRBJ2-1; D is undetermined. The CDR3 loop spans 14 amino acids. Germline V CDR1 and CDR2: WNHNN, SYGVQD (reference sequence). Trimming shortened V by 0 bases and J by 9 bases, and 12 bases separated the two germline ends. The DNA of the CDR3 is TGCGCCAGCAGTGAGTCGACTGCCCAACCTGAGCAGTTCTTC. As protein: CASSESTAQPEQFF.

The chain uses TRBV6-5 and TRBJ2-5; 7 bases agree with TRBD1. The DNA matches TRBJ2-7 better at its end, which makes the J call doubtful. CDR1 MNHEY and CDR2 SVGAGI come from the germline V gene. The CDR3 contains 14 residues. CDR3 sequence reads: CASSSTGVYAEQYF. The DNA for the CDR3 is TGTGCCAGCAGTTCTACAGGGGTGTATGCCGAGCAGTACTTC.

The rearrangement joins TRBV27 to TRBJ2-3; D ambiguous. The J call is uncertain, as TRBJ2-7 better fits the DNA end. Germline CDR1 and CDR2: MNHEY and SMNVEV (reference sequence). CDR3 length equals 16 residues. The CDR3 reads CASRGLQAVSTDTQYF. The CDR3, as DNA: TGTGCCAGCAGGGGCCTCCAGGCGGTGAGCACAGATACGCAGTACTTC.

The chain joins TRBV6-1 to TRBJ2-2; D assignment may be TRBD1 or TRBD2 (5 bases each). Per germline, CDR1 MNHNS and CDR2 SASEGT. V lost 6 bases and J 16 bases, leaving 27 bases between the germline ends. The CDR3 is 15 amino acids. The CDR3 region is CASSGLAVSTGAQFF. CDR3 nucleotide sequence: TGTGCCAGCAGCGGACTGGCGGTAAGCACCGGGGCGCAGTTTTTT.